This T cell receptor beta chain was documented in a study of T-cell memory formation after mild COVID-19. Germline lookup yields CDR1 SGHTA and CDR2 FQGNSA. The length of the CDR3 is 15 residues. The V gene end was trimmed by 1 base and the J gene end by 6 bases; junction bases not matched to a gene: 6. Study-level results: A balance of CD4 and CD8 characterized clones contracting day 15 to 85, whereas later expanders leaned CD4+. For contracting clones, CD4+ ones sat mainly in CM and EM, CD8+ in EMRA.

There are a few counts of this clonotype. Antigen: not known. TCRdb analysed the 5' RACE reads with MiXCR anew, one entry per CDR3 protein. The sample holds about 140,000 distinct CDR3 sequences, 14% seen once. The source of this sequence is an adult woman who had mild COVID-19 (a few samples of this study predate the infection). Cell type and time point are not known. V gene TRBV7-2 combines with J gene TRBJ2-3; 8 positions agree with TRBD2. The sample was PBMCs or a T cell subset sorted from them (not recorded which). The CDR3 protein is CASSLGRGGADTQYF. CDR3 coding DNA: TGTGCCAGCAGCTTAGGCCGGGGGGGAGCGGATACGCAGTATTTT.